One sample yielded the 9 T cell receptor beta chains listed below, sequenced in a study of STAT5B mutations in CD4+ large granular lymphocyte leukemia. Measured with immunoSEQ multiplex PCR; TCRdb has only the in-frame clones, and not every one. This table has about 31,000 clones, about 71% appearing once. Sequencing was performed on CD4+ T cells from blood buffy coats. These receptors came from a human donor in good health.

The rearrangement uses TRBV7-2 and TRBJ2-5; D gene ambiguous. CDR1 is SGHTA and CDR2 is FQGNSA in the germline V gene. The CDR3 covers 14 residues. With 3 bases removed from V and 2 bases from J, the gap between germline ends came to 10 bases. The CDR3 protein is CASSFSRQQETQYF. The CDR3 nucleotides read TGTGCCAGCAGCTTTTCCAGGCAGCAAGAGACCCAGTACTTC.

J is TRBJ1-5 and V is TRBV5-6; no definite D call. This CDR3 region has 15 residues. Trimming left V 0 bases short and J 2 bases short, with 9 bases between. From germline, CDR1 is SGHDT and CDR2 YYEEEE. The CDR3 region has the DNA TGTGCCAGCAGCTTGGTCGGGAATGGCAATCAGCCCCAGCATTTT. Translated: CASSLVGNGNQPQHF.

The gene calls are TRBV4-3 and TRBJ1-2; 8 positions agree with TRBD1. CDR1 is LGHNA, CDR2 YSLEER, per germline. V was clipped by 8 bases and J by 3 bases; unmatched bases: 5. The CDR3 loop spans 13 amino acids. As DNA, the CDR3 is TGCGCCAGCGCACCGGGACAGGACTATGGCTACACCTTC. This translates into CASAPGQDYGYTF.

The chain links TRBV28 to TRBJ1-4; TRBD1 agrees at 7 bases. CDR1 and CDR2 from the germline V gene are MDHEN and SYDVKM. The CDR3 has 14 amino acids. Losses at the gene ends were 6 bases for V and 2 bases for J; bases not matched to a gene: 3. The CDR3 DNA reads TGTGCCAGCAGACCACAGGGGACTAATGAAAAACTGTTTTTT. It translates to CASRPQGTNEKLFF.

This clone was observed a few times. The V gene is TRBV6-5, the J gene TRBJ1-5; a possible D gene is TRBD1 (6 bases). This CDR3 has 13 amino acids. Trimming cost V 5 bases and J 7 bases, with 12 bases left between them. The germline V gene has CDR1 MNHEY and CDR2 SVGAGI. CDR3 region: CASSKQGLQPQHF. CDR3 nucleotides: TGTGCCAGCAGTAAACAGGGACTCCAGCCCCAGCATTTT.

The V gene is TRBV10-3, the J gene TRBJ1-4, with 8 bases matching TRBD1. Germline assignment: CDR1 ENHRY and CDR2 SYGVKD. This CDR3 has 22 residues. The J segment lost 7 bases and the V segment lost 0 bases, leaving 25 bases of the junction unmatched. The CDR3 reads CAISESLIAPGATGGKSEKLFF. The DNA of the CDR3 is TGTGCCATCAGTGAGTCTCTGATTGCACCCGGGGCCACAGGGGGAAAGAGTGAAAAACTGTTTTTT.

CDR3 loop: CASSLSGLYGYTF. The CDR3 DNA follows: TGTGCCAGCAGCTTATCAGGGCTCTATGGCTACACCTTC. The chain links TRBV7-8 to TRBJ1-2; TRBD1 might be the D (5 bases). V was cut by 2 bases and J by 4 bases, with 8 bases left in between. Germline lookup yields CDR1 SGHVS and CDR2 FQNEAQ. CDR3 length: 13 amino acids.

V gene TRBV2 combines with J gene TRBJ2-7; D unclear. The CDR3 sequence is 12 residues long. V was cut by 5 bases and J by 4 bases, with 9 bases left in between. The germline gives CDR1 SNHLY, CDR2 FYNNEI. The CDR3 DNA sequence: TGTGCCAGCAGTCTGCAAGCTTACGAGCAGTACTTC. This codes for CASSLQAYEQYF.

This chain uses TRBV9 with TRBJ1-4; 9 bases are shared with TRBD1. The J segment lost 8 bases and the V segment lost 4 bases, leaving 9 bases of the junction unmatched. The CDR3 extends over 15 amino acids. Germline CDR1 is SGDLS and CDR2 is YYNGEE. The CDR3 loop reads CASSTRTGEGEKLFF. CDR3 nucleotide sequence: TGTGCCAGCAGCACCCGGACAGGGGAGGGCGAAAAACTGTTTTTT.